This T cell receptor (beta chain) was retrieved from a study of T cells in pancreatic ductal adenocarcinoma. Surgery without prior neoadjuvant therapy was the treatment of the selected pancreatic ductal adenocarcinoma patients. General study findings and limits: This surgical cohort overrepresents the minority presenting with early-stage disease.

From germline, CDR1 is MNHEY and CDR2 SMNVEV (reference sequence). There are 15 residues in the CDR3. V lost 5 bases to trimming and J lost 4 bases; unmatched junction nucleotides: 9. Using immunoSEQ multiplex PCR, the repertoire was profiled, and TCRdb retains in-frame clones only, with some absent. The sample yields 30,000 or so clones, about 92% seen once. Details on this clone: Its antigen is as yet unknown.

This TCR derives from a human donor with pancreatic ductal adenocarcinoma. The chain uses TRBV27 and TRBJ1-2; 8 bases match TRBD1. Sequencing input: PBMCs. The CDR3 loop reads CASSLSATGGYGYTF. In DNA form, the CDR3 reads TGTGCCAGCAGTCTTTCCGCAACAGGGGGCTATGGCTACACCTTC.